The sequence of this T cell receptor (beta chain) was determined in a study of blood T cell repertoires in COVID-19. Overall study: Sites in the United States, Italy and Spain provided acute and convalescent COVID-19 samples. The analysed material was cDNA or gDNA that came from T cells, B-cell-depleted T cells, or PBMCs.

Original processing notes: Nucleated cell counts were estimated from reference gene primer amplification. Here immunoSEQ multiplex PCR was the method, and the copy in TCRdb shows in-frame clones only, minus some. From that table come the V and J calls and clone size; the DNA was used to work out D and trimming. The data show some 29,000 clones, 70% to 90% seen once. The CDR3 runs to 15 residues. Germline CDR1 reads MDHEN; CDR2 reads SYDVKM. V dropped 5 bases and J dropped 2; count of bases not matched to a gene: 6. The sample was peripheral blood. The chain uses TRBV28 and TRBJ2-7; 10 nucleotides agree with TRBD1. The source of this sequence is a human donor in a cohort sampled during active COVID-19. The CDR3 region has the DNA TGTGCCAGCAGTACGCGGACAGGGGGGACCTACGAGCAGTACTTC. Translated, it gives CASSTRTGGTYEQYF.